These 26 T cell receptor beta chains were sequenced from one sample in a study of OX40 agonist ivuxolimab in advanced cancers. Method: immunoSEQ multiplex PCR; TCRdb's copy keeps in-frame clones and lacks some. The table records around 50,000 clones, around 90% of them present only once. Sequences were derived from CD4+ or CD8+ T cells sorted from blood, sampled in a trial of the OX40 agonist ivuxolimab. All receptors derive from an adult with an advanced solid tumor such as melanoma, head and neck, liver or kidney cancer.

In this sample, this clone turned up once. The chain links TRBV15 to TRBJ1-4; D gene uncertain. The CDR3 extends over 15 amino acids. Germline values: CDR1 LNHNV, CDR2 YYDKDF (reference sequence). Trimming cost V 5 bases and J 0 bases, with 10 bases left between them. In nucleotides, the CDR3 is TGTGCCACCAGCGACCTCGATTCAACTAATGAAAAACTGTTTTTT. Protein product: CATSDLDSTNEKLFF.

This chain connects TRBV29-1 to TRBJ2-1; D remains ambiguous. V dropped 1 base and J dropped 6 bases, with 7 bases sitting between them. Germline CDR1 SQVTM, CDR2 ANQGSEA. The CDR3 spans 12 residues. The CDR3 here is CSVEGPRNEQFF. The CDR3 coding sequence is TGCAGCGTTGAAGGGCCCCGCAATGAGCAGTTCTTC.

V gene TRBV7-2 combines with J gene TRBJ1-3, with D hard to call. The CDR3 extends over 14 amino acids. V lost 2 bases and J 0 bases, leaving 5 bases between the germline ends. Germline V lookup: CDR1 SGHTA, CDR2 FQGNSA. DNA of the CDR3: TGTGCCAGCAGCTTACCTATCTCTGGAAACACCATATATTTT. It codes for CASSLPISGNTIYF. The full variable domain, with the rest looked up from reference TRBV7-2 and TRBJ1-3, is GAGVSQSPSNKVTEKGKDVELRCDPISGHTALYWYRQSLGQGLEFLIYFQGNSAPDKSGLPSDRFSAERTGGSVSTLTIQRTQQEDSAVYLCASSLPISGNTIYFGEGSWLTVV.

This chain uses TRBV7-9 with TRBJ2-3; D not resolved. CDR1 is SEHNR, CDR2 FQNEAQ, per germline (reference sequence). CDR3 length: 12 residues. Trimming cost V 3 bases and J 4 bases, with 5 bases left between them. CDR3 sequence (DNA): TGTGCCAGCAGCTTGGAGTCAGATACGCAGTATTTT. It is translated as CASSLESDTQYF.

J is TRBJ1-5 and V is TRBV29-1; D not resolved. Germline V gene lookup returns CDR1 SQVTM and CDR2 ANQGSEA. This CDR3 spans 14 amino acids. V was shortened by 2 bases and J by 4 bases, with 12 bases between the two germline ends. CDR3: CSVESAGSNQPQHF. The CDR3 DNA sequence: TGCAGCGTTGAATCCGCGGGGTCAAATCAGCCCCAGCATTTT.

The rearrangement joins TRBV19 to TRBJ2-1, with D possibly TRBD1 on 6 matching bases. CDR3 length: 18 residues. The germline CDR1 and CDR2 sequences are LNHDA and SQIVND (reference sequence). Trimming stripped 6 bases from V and 8 bases from J, with 29 bases between. The DNA of the CDR3 is TGTGCCAGTAGGTTACTCAACAGGGCACAGGGAATGAGGGATGAGCAGTTCTTC. Residues: CASRLLNRAQGMRDEQFF.

The chain uses TRBV5-6 and TRBJ2-3; 10 nucleotides align to TRBD2. There are 16 residues in the CDR3. From germline, CDR1 is SGHDT and CDR2 YYEEEE. The J segment lost 2 bases and the V segment lost 0 bases, leaving 3 bases of the junction unmatched. The CDR3 coding sequence is TGTGCCAGCAGCTTGGGGACTAGCGGCTACACAGATACGCAGTATTTT. Protein sequence: CASSLGTSGYTDTQYF.

CDR3 amino acids: CASSQDSGQGTEAFF. The CDR3 DNA reads as TGCGCCAGCAGCCAAGATTCCGGACAGGGCACTGAAGCTTTCTTT. This chain links TRBV4-3 with TRBJ1-1; 8 nucleotides align to TRBD1. The junction had 4 bases not matched to a gene; V was cut back by 0 bases and J by 4 bases. The CDR3 extends over 15 amino acids. Germline V CDR1 and CDR2: LGHNA, YSLEER.

V is TRBV7-9 and J is TRBJ2-7, with D perhaps being TRBD1 or TRBD2 (5 bases each). CDR1 and CDR2 from the germline V gene are SEHNR and FQNEAQ (reference sequence). Trimming took off 5 bases at V and 4 bases at J, with 18 bases between the two ends. There are 15 residues in the CDR3. The CDR3 is CASSPPRDRIYEQYF. CDR3 DNA: TGTGCCAGCAGCCCCCCAAGGGACCGAATTTACGAGCAGTACTTC.

This clone counts as medium-sized. V usage is TRBV7-2 and J usage is TRBJ1-1; D remains ambiguous. The V gene lost 1 base and the J gene lost 5 bases, with 8 bases spanning the gap. The germline gives CDR1 SGHTA, CDR2 FQGNSA. CDR3 length: 13 residues. CDR3 coding DNA: TGTGCCAGCAGCTTAGGTTATGGTACTGAAGCTTTCTTT. This encodes CASSLGYGTEAFF.

This clone was seen a single time. The chain recombines TRBV5-1 with TRBJ2-5, with 9 bases lining up with TRBD2. Germline V gives CDR1 SGHRS, CDR2 YFSETQ. The CDR3 length is 16 residues. Unmatched junction bases numbered 11, after V lost 3 bases and J lost 5 bases. The CDR3: CASSWASRGGDETQYF. CDR3 in DNA: TGCGCCAGCAGCTGGGCTTCGCGGGGGGGCGATGAGACCCAGTACTTC.

The J gene is TRBJ2-1, the V gene TRBV9, with TRBD1 matching over 7 bases. This CDR3 has 14 amino acids. Losses at the gene ends were 2 bases for V and 6 bases for J; bases not matched to a gene: 5. Per germline, CDR1 SGDLS and CDR2 YYNGEE. CDR3 sequence reads: CASSVQGVSNEQFF. In DNA, the CDR3 is TGTGCCAGCAGCGTCCAGGGGGTCAGCAATGAGCAGTTCTTC.

The rearrangement joins TRBV28 to TRBJ2-5; a weak D match, TRBD1 (6 bases). CDR1 MDHEN and CDR2 SYDVKM come from the germline V gene. V was pared by 5 bases and J by 0 bases, with 13 bases between. This CDR3 comprises 15 residues. The CDR3 sequence is CASSIHRADQETQYF. CDR3 nucleotide sequence: TGTGCCAGCAGTATCCACAGGGCCGACCAAGAGACCCAGTACTTC.

The J gene is TRBJ1-1, the V gene TRBV7-2; D gene uncertain. There are 15 residues in the CDR3. Trimming took off 1 base at V and 4 bases at J, with 13 bases between the two ends. In germline, CDR1 is SGHTA, CDR2 FQGNSA. The CDR3 DNA reads as TGTGCCAGCAGCTTAGATCTCGGGCCCGCCACTGAAGCTTTCTTT. The encoded protein is CASSLDLGPATEAFF.

The J gene is TRBJ2-5, the V gene TRBV29-1; a weak D match, TRBD2 (6 bases). The V end lost 1 base, the J end lost 3 bases, and 6 bases lay between the germline ends. The CDR3 sequence is 12 residues long. CDR1 is SQVTM and CDR2 is ANQGSEA in the germline V gene. DNA of the CDR3: TGCAGCGTTGAAGGGGGGGAAGAGACCCAGTACTTC. It encodes CSVEGGEETQYF.

The V and J genes are TRBV7-2 and TRBJ2-5; 10 bases match TRBD2. The V and J ends lost 1 base and 4 bases, in that order; junction bases with no gene match: 3. The CDR3 is 15 amino acids. Per the germline V gene, CDR1 is SGHTA and CDR2 is FQGNSA. The CDR3 loop is CASSLGASGGETQYF. The DNA of the CDR3 is TGTGCCAGCAGCTTAGGGGCTAGCGGGGGAGAGACCCAGTACTTC.

The chain links TRBV4-3 to TRBJ2-2, with unresolved D. CDR1 and CDR2 (germline): LGHNA, YSLEER. V gave up 1 base and J gave up 5 bases, with 23 bases separating them. The CDR3 totals 19 residues. The CDR3 sequence is CASSQANMLTYDGTGELFF. In DNA form, the CDR3 reads TGCGCCAGCAGCCAAGCCAATATGCTCACCTACGACGGAACCGGGGAGCTGTTTTTT.

The J gene is TRBJ2-7, the V gene TRBV11-2, with 7 bases aligning to TRBD1. With 5 bases clipped from V and 3 bases from J, the junction kept 10 bases outside the gene matches. The CDR3 spans 15 residues. Germline CDR1 reads SGHAT; CDR2 reads FQNNGV. CDR3 nucleotide sequence: TGTGCCAGCAGCATTACGACAGGGACGTACTACGAGCAGTACTTC. Amino acid sequence: CASSITTGTYYEQYF. Complete variable domain (other parts from reference TRBV11-2 and TRBJ2-7): EAGVAQSPRYKIIEKRQSVAFWCNPISGHATLYWYQQILGQGPKLLIQFQNNGVVDDSQLPKDRFSAERLKGVDSTLKIQPAKLEDSAVYLCASSITTGTYYEQYFGPGTRLTVT.

The J gene is TRBJ2-5, the V gene TRBV2, with TRBD1 as a possible D gene (6 bases). V lost 1 base and J lost 5, with 14 bases in between. There are 15 residues in the CDR3. Looked up from germline, CDR1 is SNHLY and CDR2 is FYNNEI. The CDR3 sequence is CASSEGLTQGETQYF. The CDR3 DNA reads as TGTGCCAGCAGTGAAGGACTAACCCAGGGGGAGACCCAGTACTTC.

The V call is TRBV5-1, the J call TRBJ2-7, with 13 bases identical to TRBD2. V lost 3 bases to trimming and J lost 2 bases; unmatched junction nucleotides: 2. The CDR3 extends over 15 amino acids. Germline loops: CDR1 SGHRS, CDR2 YFSETQ. CDR3 sequence reads: CASSSGLAGAYEQYF. The CDR3 DNA sequence: TGCGCCAGCAGCTCCGGACTAGCGGGGGCCTACGAGCAGTACTTC.

In DNA form, the CDR3 reads TGTGCCAGCAGCTTAGCGCCGTCAGGGGAGCTGTTTTTT. Translation gives CASSLAPSGELFF. The genes are TRBV7-6 and TRBJ2-2; D not resolved. Germline values: CDR1 SGHVS, CDR2 FNYEAQ. The CDR3 totals 13 residues. Trimming pared 0 bases from V and 8 bases from J, leaving 7 bases between.

The chain links TRBV27 to TRBJ2-7, with 7 bases fitting TRBD2. V was clipped by 5 bases and J by 6 bases; unmatched bases: 1. The germline V gene has CDR1 MNHEY and CDR2 SMNVEV (reference sequence). The CDR3 loop spans 11 amino acids. CDR3 DNA: TGTGCCAGCAGTCCGGGGGGCGAGCAGTACTTC. Translation gives CASSPGGEQYF.

The chain uses TRBV5-4 and TRBJ2-7; possibly TRBD2 for D (5 bases). V lost 2 bases, J lost 0 bases, and 12 bases lay in between. CDR3 size: 15 residues. Germline V lookup: CDR1 SGHNT, CDR2 YYREEE (reference sequence). This chain's CDR3 is CASSFRGSSSYEQYF. In DNA form, the CDR3 reads TGTGCCAGCAGCTTTCGCGGGTCCAGCTCCTACGAGCAGTACTTC. Drawing the rest from reference TRBV5-4 and TRBJ2-7, the complete variable domain is ETGVTQSPTHLIKTRGQQVTLRCSSQSGHNTVSWYQQALGQGPQFIFQYYREEENGRGNFPPRFSGLQFPNYSSELNVNALELDDSALYLCASSFRGSSSYEQYFGPGTRLTVT.

This clone was recorded once. The chain has TRBV7-2 and TRBJ2-7; D uncertain. Germline-derived CDR1 and CDR2 are SGHTA and FQGNSA. The CDR3 extends over 14 amino acids. Trimming pared 3 bases from V and 3 bases from J, leaving 12 bases between. The CDR3 is CASSFGPNLYEQYF. For the CDR3, the DNA is TGTGCCAGCAGCTTCGGGCCTAACCTCTACGAGCAGTACTTC.

V usage is TRBV10-1 and J usage is TRBJ2-3; 9 bases agree with TRBD2. The CDR3 consists of 15 residues. Per germline, CDR1 WNHNN and CDR2 SYGVQD (reference sequence). The V segment lost 4 bases and the J segment 2 bases; nucleotides outside the gene matches: 4. The CDR3 loop reads CASSALAGNTDTQYF. In DNA form, the CDR3 reads TGCGCCAGCAGTGCCCTAGCGGGGAACACAGATACGCAGTATTTT.

The CDR3 DNA reads TGTGCCAGCAGTTTAGAAGGATCTAGCGGGGTCCAAGAGACCCAGTACTTC. This encodes CASSLEGSSGVQETQYF. J is TRBJ2-5 and V is TRBV27; TRBD2 agrees at 9 bases. V was clipped by 2 bases and J by 1 base; unmatched bases: 8. CDR3 size: 17 residues. Germline loops: CDR1 MNHEY, CDR2 SMNVEV (reference sequence).